The 5 T cell receptor beta chains listed next were all sequenced from one sample in a study of T cell repertoires in ileal Crohn's disease. TCRdb keeps only in-frame clones here, not all; method: immunoSEQ multiplex PCR. The data show 2,000 to 2,500 clones, roughly four fifths seen once. The sorted cells were lamina propria lymphocytes from surgical specimens, first isolated by density gradient. The sequencing sample was made of CD8+ T cells from ileum. The receptors stem from an adult with Crohn's disease. Some clones in this sample may be carry-over from other donors' samples.

CDR3 in DNA: TGTGCCTGGCTAGGGACACCTCACTACGAGCAGTACTTC. Encoded protein: CAWLGTPHYEQYF. The chain recombines TRBV30 with TRBJ2-7, with D possibly being TRBD1 (6 bases). CDR3 length: 13 amino acids. V lost 5 bases and J lost 3, with 14 bases in between. CDR1 is GTSNPN, CDR2 SVGIG, per germline (reference sequence).

The chain uses TRBV29-1 and TRBJ2-6, with a weak D call TRBD2 (5 bases). The V gene's germline CDR1 is SQVTM and CDR2 ANQGSEA. This CDR3 is built from 15 residues. The V gene lost 4 bases and the J gene lost 0 bases, with 10 bases spanning the gap. Here the CDR3 reads CSVGGGSSGANVLTF. CDR3 DNA sequence: TGCAGCGTTGGAGGAGGAAGCTCTGGGGCCAACGTCCTGACTTTC.

V is TRBV29-1 and J is TRBJ2-3, with 10 positions matching TRBD2. Unmatched junction bases numbered 3, after V lost 4 bases and J lost 2 bases. The CDR3 is made up of 14 amino acids. Germline CDR1 SQVTM, CDR2 ANQGSEA. The CDR3 spells CSVVGLADTDTQYF. DNA of the CDR3: TGCAGCGTTGTCGGACTAGCGGACACAGATACGCAGTATTTT.

The V and J genes are TRBV4-1 and TRBJ1-1, with TRBD1 as a possible D gene (5 bases). The CDR3 is 14 amino acids. In germline, CDR1 is MGHRA, CDR2 YSYEKL. V was clipped by 8 bases and J by 1 base, with 14 bases between them. The CDR3 loop is CASGPGGPNTEAFF. The CDR3 region has the DNA TGCGCCAGCGGTCCGGGGGGACCGAACACTGAAGCTTTCTTT.

The chain links TRBV6-5 to TRBJ2-7, with TRBD2 matching over 8 bases. V lost 0 bases and J lost 4; bases outside the gene matches: 8. The germline gives CDR1 MNHEY, CDR2 SVGAGI. The length of the CDR3 is 16 residues. The CDR3 nucleotides read TGTGCCAGCAGTTACTCGTACGGGAGGGCCCAGTACGAGCAGTACTTC. It specifies CASSYSYGRAQYEQYF.